The clone carrying this T cell receptor beta chain was found many times. Its specificity is not known. The data are from a study of T-cell reconstitution after alpha-beta-depleted transplantation in children. Using unique molecular identifiers, the investigators prepared the TCRbeta library. TCRdb re-analysed the PCR reads in MiXCR, keeping a single row per CDR3 protein. The sample lists under 250,000 distinct CDR3 sequences, about 7% occurring once. V gave up 7 bases and J gave up 10 bases, with 19 bases separating them. CDR3 size: 14 residues. Per the germline V gene, CDR1 is MDHEN and CDR2 is SYDVKM. Study results and limitations: Newly generated T cells supplied most T-cell counts and diversity one year post-transplant. By about two months after transplant, alpha-beta T cells reportedly arose from several hundred graft clones that had expanded.

The sequence was collected from a boy aged 2 to 10 with acute lymphoblastic leukemia, due to receive a stem cell transplant. The V gene is TRBV28, the J gene TRBJ1-4, with no clear D. The sequenced sample was PBMCs, obtained before TCRalphabeta/CD19-depleted stem cell transplant. The CDR3 sequence is CASTVSMAKGKLFF. The CDR3 coding sequence is TGTGCCAGCACAGTTAGTATGGCCAAGGGAAAACTGTTTTTT.